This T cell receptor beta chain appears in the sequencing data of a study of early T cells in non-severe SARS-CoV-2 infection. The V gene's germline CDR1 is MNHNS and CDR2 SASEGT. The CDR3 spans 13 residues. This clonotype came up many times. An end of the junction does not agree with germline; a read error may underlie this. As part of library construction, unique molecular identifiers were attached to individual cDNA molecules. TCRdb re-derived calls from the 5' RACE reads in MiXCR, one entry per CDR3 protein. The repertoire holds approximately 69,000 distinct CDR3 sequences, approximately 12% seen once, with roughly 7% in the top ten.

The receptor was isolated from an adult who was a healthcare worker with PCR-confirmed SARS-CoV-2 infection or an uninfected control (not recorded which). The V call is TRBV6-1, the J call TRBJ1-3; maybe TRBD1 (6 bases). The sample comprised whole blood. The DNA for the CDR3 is TGTGCCAGCAGTGAAGTGACAGGAAACACCACATATTTT. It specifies CASSEVTGNTTYF.